This TCR beta chain was sequenced during a study of shared clonotypes between healthy human individuals. Study in general: The study enrolled a couple of women and a few men aged 18 to 49.

Donors had no recently reported acute infections or vaccinations and were HIV-negative. Study conclusions and caveats: Clonotype sharing among donors, it was expected, would be affected by sequencing depth.

A note on this clone: Antigen: not known.

This CDR3 comprises 18 residues. Germline V gene data show CDR1 as SGHTA and CDR2 as FQGTGA. With V trimmed by 4 bases and J by 4 bases, 15 bases remained unmatched. Clones were read by immunoSEQ multiplex PCR, and TCRdb kept only the in-frame ones, dropping some. The sample has over 1.5 million clones, approximately 98% seen once. This clonotype was obtained from a man under 40 in good health. V and J are TRBV7-3 and TRBJ2-5, with 10 bases identical to TRBD2. Material: naive CD4+ T cells sorted from blood. Subset denoted: CD45RA+ positively selected. This CDR3 reads CASSSYRASGRVAETQYF. The CDR3 DNA is TGTGCCAGCAGCTCTTACAGGGCTAGCGGGAGAGTAGCAGAGACCCAGTACTTC.